These T cell receptor beta chains were read from a single sample in a study of OX40 agonist ivuxolimab in advanced cancers. Sequencing was performed with immunoSEQ multiplex PCR; in TCRdb, only in-frame clones are kept and a portion is missing. The table includes about 40,000 clones, 75% to 90% detected once. Sequences were derived from CD4+ or CD8+ T cells sorted from blood, sampled in a trial of the OX40 agonist ivuxolimab. Receptors originate from an adult with an advanced solid tumor such as melanoma, head and neck, liver or kidney cancer. Both conserved end residues are part of each CDR3. The D gene is left open where the match is weak. Only part of the rows carry a size: once, few, many, or a class if the clone is expanded.

j_gene | d_gene | abundance | v_gene | CDR3aa | CDR3nt
TRBJ2-3 | TRBD1 | - | TRBV7-9 | CASSSLDRGTDTQYF | TGTGCCAGCAGCTCCCTGGACAGGGGCACAGATACGCAGTATTTT
TRBJ2-3 | TRBD2 | once | TRBV6-1 | CASSDLRLAASTDTQYF | TGTGCCAGCAGTGATCTTAGACTAGCGGCTAGCACAGATACGCAGTATTTT
TRBJ2-2 | TRBD2 | - | TRBV29-1 | CSVTTSGANTGELFF | TGCAGCGTTACGACTAGCGGGGCGAACACCGGGGAGCTGTTTTTT
TRBJ2-3 | - | - | TRBV28 | CASSFTGVPSTDTQYF | TGTGCCAGCAGCTTCACAGGCGTTCCTAGCACAGATACGCAGTATTTT
TRBJ1-1 | - | - | TRBV30 | CAWSPRTGAGTEAFF | TGTGCCTGGAGTCCACGGACGGGGGCGGGCACTGAAGCTTTCTTT
TRBJ2-7 | TRBD1 | - | TRBV10-3 | CAISFSGGGSHEQYF | TGTGCCATCAGTTTTTCAGGGGGCGGTTCCCACGAGCAGTACTTC
TRBJ1-1 | - | - | TRBV6-5 | CASTGGQNTEAFF | TGTGCCAGCACCGGGGGACAGAACACTGAAGCTTTCTTT
TRBJ2-2 | - | - | TRBV6-5 | CASSRQGGPGELFF | TGTGCCAGCAGCCGGCAGGGGGGCCCCGGGGAGCTGTTTTTT
TRBJ1-2 | - | - | TRBV4-1 | CASSQFSTGLVGGGYTF | TGCGCCAGCAGCCAATTCTCAACCGGGCTCGTTGGGGGTGGCTACACCTTC
TRBJ2-3 | TRBD2 | - | TRBV4-3 | CASSQVTSGGADTQYF | TGCGCCAGCAGCCAAGTGACTAGCGGGGGCGCAGATACGCAGTATTTT
TRBJ1-4 | - | - | TRBV30 | CAWGEEGEKLFF | TGTGCCTGGGGGGAAGAGGGGGAAAAACTGTTTTTT
TRBJ2-1 | TRBD2 | - | TRBV10-3 | CAISRDLAATYEQFF | TGTGCCATCAGCAGGGACCTAGCGGCCACATATGAGCAGTTCTTC
TRBJ1-1 | TRBD1 | - | TRBV11-2 | CASSTAGGTGVTEAFF | TGTGCCAGCAGCACCGCCGGAGGGACAGGAGTCACTGAAGCTTTCTTT
TRBJ1-1 | - | - | TRBV7-9 | CASSSQGGATEAFF | TGTGCCAGCAGCTCGCAAGGGGGGGCCACTGAAGCTTTCTTT
TRBJ2-1 | - | - | TRBV5-1 | CASSLEESSYNEQFF | TGCGCCAGCAGCTTGGAGGAGAGCTCCTACAATGAGCAGTTCTTC
TRBJ1-1 | - | - | TRBV10-1 | CASSNSEGKMDTEAFF | TGCGCCAGCAGCAACTCCGAAGGGAAGATGGACACTGAAGCTTTCTTT
TRBJ2-5 | - | - | TRBV4-1 | CASSLSGTGGGQETQYF | TGCGCCAGCAGCCTCTCCGGGACTGGAGGGGGACAAGAGACCCAGTACTTC
TRBJ2-1 | TRBD2 | - | TRBV7-7 | CASSPGTSSNNEQFF | TGTGCTAGCAGTCCCGGGACTAGCTCGAACAATGAGCAGTTCTTC
TRBJ1-4 | - | - | TRBV27 | CASKFDRDNEKLFF | TGTGCCAGCAAATTTGACAGAGATAATGAAAAACTGTTTTTT
TRBJ1-1 | TRBD1 | - | TRBV5-4 | CASSRSRDRVVTEAFF | TGTGCCAGCAGCCGAAGCCGGGACAGGGTCGTCACTGAAGCTTTCTTT
TRBJ2-3 | TRBD2 | - | TRBV18 | CASSPGLGTDTQYF | TGTGCCAGCTCACCGGGACTAGGGACAGATACGCAGTATTTT
TRBJ2-7 | - | - | TRBV7-3 | CASSLGGAGGSYEQYF | TGTGCCAGCAGCTTAGGAGGGGCCGGGGGCTCCTACGAGCAGTACTTC
TRBJ1-1 | TRBD1 | - | TRBV6-4 | CASSSGQGGTEAFF | TGTGCCAGCAGTAGTGGACAGGGCGGCACTGAAGCTTTCTTT
TRBJ2-5 | TRBD1 | - | TRBV7-7 | CASSPTRTGGRETQYF | TGTGCTAGCAGCCCAACCAGGACAGGGGGAAGGGAGACCCAGTACTTC
TRBJ2-7 | TRBD1 | few | TRBV5-6 | CASSLPHRGGYEQYF | TGTGCCAGCAGCTTGCCCCACAGGGGTGGGTACGAGCAGTACTTC
TRBJ2-1 | - | - | TRBV27 | CASSPWAGYTEQFF | TGTGCCAGCAGTCCCTGGGCAGGGTATACTGAGCAGTTCTTC
TRBJ2-3 | - | - | TRBV7-2 | CASSSTATQYF | TGTGCCAGCAGCTCGACGGCTACGCAGTATTTT
TRBJ2-7 | TRBD2 | few | TRBV4-1 | CASSWGRLAGNSYEQYF | TGCGCCAGCAGCTGGGGACGACTAGCGGGGAACTCCTACGAGCAGTACTTC
TRBJ2-5 | - | - | TRBV29-1 | CSVTGKETQYF | TGCAGCGTTACGGGAAAAGAGACCCAGTACTTC
TRBJ1-1 | - | - | TRBV5-1 | CASSLWGTRNTEAFF | TGCGCCAGCAGCTTGTGGGGGACACGTAACACTGAAGCTTTCTTT
TRBJ2-7 | TRBD1 | - | TRBV18 | CASSPTGDSGEQYF | TGTGCCAGCTCACCGACAGGGGATTCTGGAGAGCAGTACTTC
TRBJ1-1 | TRBD1 | - | TRBV5-1 | CASTPQGGVGTEAFF | TGCGCCAGCACTCCCCAGGGGGGTGTGGGCACTGAAGCTTTCTTT
TRBJ1-5 | - | once | TRBV19 | CASTSGQNSNQPQHF | TGTGCCAGTACCAGTGGACAGAATAGCAATCAGCCCCAGCATTTT
TRBJ2-7 | TRBD2 | - | TRBV6-5 | CASTPYGTSGFEQYF | TGTGCCAGCACCCCGTACGGGACTAGCGGCTTCGAGCAGTACTTC
TRBJ2-5 | - | few | TRBV29-1 | CSVSPPGETQYF | TGCAGCGTTTCCCCCCCGGGGGAGACCCAGTACTTC
TRBJ1-6 | TRBD1 | - | TRBV27 | CASSGQGLLSYNSPLHF | TGTGCCAGCAGTGGACAGGGGCTCCTCTCCTATAATTCACCCCTCCACTTT
TRBJ2-1 | TRBD2 | few | TRBV5-4 | CASSSPGLAGGNNEQFF | TGTGCCAGCAGTTCGCCGGGACTAGCGGGGGGCAACAATGAGCAGTTCTTC
TRBJ1-1 | TRBD1 | - | TRBV7-9 | CASRVTGGGTEAFF | TGTGCCAGCAGGGTTACAGGGGGCGGCACTGAAGCTTTCTTT
TRBJ1-1 | TRBD1 | - | TRBV7-2 | CASSRDRGATEAFF | TGTGCCAGCAGCCGAGACAGGGGGGCGACTGAAGCTTTCTTT
TRBJ1-2 | - | - | TRBV29-1 | CSVFLGAGGYTF | TGCAGCGTTTTCTTGGGGGCGGGCGGCTACACCTTC
TRBJ2-7 | - | once | TRBV27 | CASSRMSNSEQYF | TGTGCCAGCAGTCGAATGAGTAATTCCGAGCAGTACTTC
TRBJ2-2 | TRBD2 | - | TRBV6-5 | CASSLAGGITGELFF | TGTGCCAGCAGTCTAGCGGGGGGCATCACCGGGGAGCTGTTTTTT
TRBJ2-1 | TRBD1 | - | TRBV19 | CASSIQGANNEQFF | TGTGCCAGTAGTATCCAGGGGGCGAACAATGAGCAGTTCTTC
TRBJ1-5 | TRBD1 | - | TRBV11-3 | CASSSHDKTGADSNQPQHF | TGTGCCAGCAGCTCCCACGATAAAACAGGGGCGGATAGCAATCAGCCCCAGCATTTT
TRBJ2-2 | - | - | TRBV5-8 | CASSSYPGYTGELFF | TGTGCCAGCAGCTCATATCCAGGCTACACCGGGGAGCTGTTTTTT
TRBJ2-1 | - | - | TRBV2 | CASSLYNEQFF | TGTGCCAGCAGCCTATACAATGAGCAGTTCTTC